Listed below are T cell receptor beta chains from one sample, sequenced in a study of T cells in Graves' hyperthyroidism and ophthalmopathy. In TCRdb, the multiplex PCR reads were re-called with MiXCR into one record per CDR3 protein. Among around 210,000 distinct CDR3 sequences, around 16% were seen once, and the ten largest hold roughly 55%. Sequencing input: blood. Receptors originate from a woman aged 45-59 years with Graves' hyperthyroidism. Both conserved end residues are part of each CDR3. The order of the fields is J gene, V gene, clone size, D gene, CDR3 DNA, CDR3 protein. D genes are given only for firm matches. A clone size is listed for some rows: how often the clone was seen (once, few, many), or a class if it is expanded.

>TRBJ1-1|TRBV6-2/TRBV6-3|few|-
TGTGCCAGCAGTCAGGGACACCCGAACGCTGAAGCTTTCTTT
CASSQGHPNAEAFF
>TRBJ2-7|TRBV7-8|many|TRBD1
TGTGCCAGCAGCCCACCGACAGGGGGCAGCTCCTACGAGCAGTACTTC
CASSPPTGGSSYEQYF
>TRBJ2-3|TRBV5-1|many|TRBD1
TGCGCCAGCAGCTTGGAGGGACAGGGTCCAGATACGCAGTATTTT
CASSLEGQGPDTQYF
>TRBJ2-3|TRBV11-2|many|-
TGTGCCAGCAGCCTTAGCGGTTTCACAGATACGCAGTATTTT
CASSLSGFTDTQYF
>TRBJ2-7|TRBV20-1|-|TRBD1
TGCAGTGCTAGTGAGACAGGGTACTACGAGCAGTACTTC
CSASETGYYEQYF
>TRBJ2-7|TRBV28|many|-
TGTGCCAGCAGTTTAGGACCGCCAACCTACGAGCAGTACTTC
CASSLGPPTYEQYF
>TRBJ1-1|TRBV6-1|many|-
TGTGCCAGCAGTAACCGGGACGCCATGAACACTGAAGCTTTCTTT
CASSNRDAMNTEAFF
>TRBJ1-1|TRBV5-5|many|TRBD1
TGTGCCAGCAGCTTAGGGCAGGGGGCCCCGATGGGCACTGAAGCTTTCTTT
CASSLGQGAPMGTEAFF
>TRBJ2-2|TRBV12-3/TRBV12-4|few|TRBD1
TGTGCCAGCAGTCTCGGACAGGGGGTGTACACCGGGGAGCTGTTTTTT
CASSLGQGVYTGELFF
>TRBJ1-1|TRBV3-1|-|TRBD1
TGTGCCAGCAGCCAAGAAACCCTGGACAGGGCGAAAGCTTTCTTT
CASSQETLDRAKAFF
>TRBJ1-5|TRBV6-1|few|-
TGTGCCAGCAGTATTCAACGGAGCAATCAGCCCCAGCATTTT
CASSIQRSNQPQHF
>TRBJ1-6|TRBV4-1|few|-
TGCGCCAGCAGCCAGAAAGGGTGGCAGAATAATTCACCCCTCCACTTT
CASSQKGWQNNSPLHF
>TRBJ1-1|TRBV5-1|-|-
TGCGCCAGCAGCTTAGACGGCCCCAGGCGTGAAGCTTTCTTT
CASSLDGPRREAFF
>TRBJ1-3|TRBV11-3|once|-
TGTGCCAACAGCTTGGGACAAAACTCTGGAAACACCATATATTTT
CANSLGQNSGNTIYF
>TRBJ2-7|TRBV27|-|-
TGTGCCAGCAGTTTGCAGGGACTCTACGAGCAGTACTTC
CASSLQGLYEQYF
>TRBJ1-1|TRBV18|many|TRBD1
TGTGCCAGCTCGCCGAATCAGGGACAGGGGAACACTGAAGCTTTCTTT
CASSPNQGQGNTEAFF
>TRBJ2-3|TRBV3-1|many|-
TGTGCCAGCAGCCAAGGGTGGGGCACAGATACGCAGTATTTT
CASSQGWGTDTQYF
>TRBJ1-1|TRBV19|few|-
TGTGCCAGTAGACCCAGCCACAGGGAGTGGAGCACTGAAGCTTTCTTT
CASRPSHREWSTEAFF
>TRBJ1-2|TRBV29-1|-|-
TGCAGCGTAGTCCCGGCTAACTATGGCTACACCTTC
CSVVPANYGYTF
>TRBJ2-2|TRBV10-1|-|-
TGCGCCAGCAGCGATAACACGGGGGTTCGGGGGCTGTTTTTT
CASSDNTGVRGLFF
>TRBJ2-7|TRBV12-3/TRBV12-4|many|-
TGTGCCAGCAGTTTAAGGCTAGCGAAAATCTCCGAGCAGTACTTC
CASSLRLAKISEQYF
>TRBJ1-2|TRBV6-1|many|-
TGTGCCAGCAGGAGGACGTCTAACTATGGCTACACCTTC
CASRRTSNYGYTF
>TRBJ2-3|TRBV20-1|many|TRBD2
TGCAGTGCTGGGGGACTAGCGTCTAGCACAGATACGCAGTATTTT
CSAGGLASSTDTQYF
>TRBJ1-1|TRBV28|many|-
TGTGCCAGCAGTTTTCTTATAGGGAGCCCTGAAGCTTTCTTT
CASSFLIGSPEAFF
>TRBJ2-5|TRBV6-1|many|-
TGTGCCAGCATTTCGGAGAAGAGAACCCAGTACTTC
CASISEKRTQYF
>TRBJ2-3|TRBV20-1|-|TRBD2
TGCAGTGCTAAAAGCGGGGCTGGCCCAGATACGCAGTATTTT
CSAKSGAGPDTQYF
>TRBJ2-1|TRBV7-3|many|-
TGTGCCAGCAGCTTAGGTCGGACTAACTACAATGAGCAGTTCTTC
CASSLGRTNYNEQFF
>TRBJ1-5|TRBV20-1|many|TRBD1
TGCAGTGCAACCGGACAGGGGGCTCAGCCCCAGCATTTT
CSATGQGAQPQHF
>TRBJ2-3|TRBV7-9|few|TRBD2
TGTGCCAGCAGCTCCCGGGACTACACAGATACGCAGTATTTT
CASSSRDYTDTQYF
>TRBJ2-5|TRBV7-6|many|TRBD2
TGTGCCAGCAGCGAACTAGCGGCCCAAGAGACCCAGTACTTC
CASSELAAQETQYF
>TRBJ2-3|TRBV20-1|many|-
TGCAGTGCTCCGCCGGTGGGCGGGAGCACAGATACGCAGTATTTT
CSAPPVGGSTDTQYF
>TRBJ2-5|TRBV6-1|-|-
TGTGCCAGCAGAGAGATAGACCAAGAGACCCAGTACTTC
CASREIDQETQYF
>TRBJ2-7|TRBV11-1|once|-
TGTGCCAGCAGCTTAGACCCGGGGAACTCCTACGAGCAGTACTTC
CASSLDPGNSYEQYF
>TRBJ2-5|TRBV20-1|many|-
TGCAGTGCTAGTGATTGGGGGGGCGCAGAGACCCAGTACTTC
CSASDWGGAETQYF
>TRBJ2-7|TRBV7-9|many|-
TGTGCCAGCAGCTTAGGTGGGGCACCCCTCTACGAGCAGTACTTC
CASSLGGAPLYEQYF
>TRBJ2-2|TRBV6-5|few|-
TGTGCCAGCAGTTACCCAGGGGTTGGCGGGGAGCTGTTTTTT
CASSYPGVGGELFF
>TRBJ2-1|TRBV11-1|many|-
TGTGCCAGCAGCTTAGTTAGTGGGAATTGGAATGAGCAGTTCTTC
CASSLVSGNWNEQFF
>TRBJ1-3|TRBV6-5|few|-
TGTGCCAGCAGTTACGGGGGAAACGGAAACACCATATATTTT
CASSYGGNGNTIYF
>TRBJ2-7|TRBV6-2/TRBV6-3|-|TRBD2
TGTGCCAGCAGTTCGATATCCAGCGGGAGTGGCGAGCAGTACTTC
CASSSISSGSGEQYF
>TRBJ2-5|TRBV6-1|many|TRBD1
TGTGCCCCCTTATTGAATTGTCGACAGGGCGAGACCCAGTACTTC
CAPLLNCRQGETQYF